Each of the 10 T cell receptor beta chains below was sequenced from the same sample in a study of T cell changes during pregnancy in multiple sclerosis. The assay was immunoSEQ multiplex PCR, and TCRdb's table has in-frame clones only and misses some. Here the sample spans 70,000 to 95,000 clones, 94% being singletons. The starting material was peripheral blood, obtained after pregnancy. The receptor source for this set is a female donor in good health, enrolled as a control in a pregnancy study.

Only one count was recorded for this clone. Written as DNA, the CDR3 is TGCGCCAGCAGAACCACGGGGAGCACAGATACGCAGTATTTT. Translation: CASRTTGSTDTQYF. V is TRBV5-1 and J is TRBJ2-3; D is perhaps TRBD2 (5 bases). From germline, CDR1 is SGHRS and CDR2 YFSETQ. The CDR3 length is 14 residues. V was shortened by 5 bases and J by 0 bases, with 10 bases between the two germline ends.

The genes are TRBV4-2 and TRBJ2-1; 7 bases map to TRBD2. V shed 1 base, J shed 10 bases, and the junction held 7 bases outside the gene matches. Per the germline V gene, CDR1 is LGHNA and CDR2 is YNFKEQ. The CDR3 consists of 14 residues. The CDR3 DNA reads TGTGCCAGCAGCCAAGTCCCGGGAGGCGAGGAGCAGTTCTTC. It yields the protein CASSQVPGGEEQFF.

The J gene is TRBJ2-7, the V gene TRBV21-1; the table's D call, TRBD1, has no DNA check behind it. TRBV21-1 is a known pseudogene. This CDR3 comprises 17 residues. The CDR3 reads CASSKVRRQGSTYEQYF. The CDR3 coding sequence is TGTGCCAGCAGCAAAGTTCGGAGACAGGGTAGCACCTACGAGCAGTACTTC.

The CDR3 DNA follows: TGCGCCAGCAGCTCCGGTAGTTTCGGGACTTTCAATGAGCAGTTCTTC. Its protein is CASSSGSFGTFNEQFF. The J gene is TRBJ2-1, the V gene TRBV5-1, with D tentatively TRBD2 (6 bases). Germline CDR1 SGHRS, CDR2 YFSETQ. V lost 3 bases and J 6 bases, leaving 19 bases between the germline ends. This CDR3 is 16 amino acids long.

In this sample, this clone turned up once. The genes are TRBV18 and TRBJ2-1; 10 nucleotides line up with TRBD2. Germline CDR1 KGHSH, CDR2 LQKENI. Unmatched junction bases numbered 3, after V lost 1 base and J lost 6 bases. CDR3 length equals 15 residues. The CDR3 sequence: CASSPLAGGSNEQFF. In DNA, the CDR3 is TGTGCCAGCTCACCACTAGCGGGAGGTTCCAATGAGCAGTTCTTC. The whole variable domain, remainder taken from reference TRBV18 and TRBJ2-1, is NAGVMQNPRHLVRRRGQEARLRCSPMKGHSHVYWYRQLPEEGLKFMVYLQKENIIDESGMPKERFSAEFPKEGPSILRIQQVVRGDSAAYFCASSPLAGGSNEQFFGPGTRLTVL.

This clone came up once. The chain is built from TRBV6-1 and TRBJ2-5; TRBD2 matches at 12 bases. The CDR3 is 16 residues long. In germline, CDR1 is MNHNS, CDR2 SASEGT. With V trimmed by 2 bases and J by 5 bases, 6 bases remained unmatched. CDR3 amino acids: CASSERLAGDLETQYF. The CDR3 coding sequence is TGTGCCAGCAGTGAAAGACTAGCGGGAGATTTGGAGACCCAGTACTTC.

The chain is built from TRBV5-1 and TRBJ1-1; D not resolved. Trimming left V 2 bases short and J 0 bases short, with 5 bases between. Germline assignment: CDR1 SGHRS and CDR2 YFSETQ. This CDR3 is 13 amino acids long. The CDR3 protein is CASSFVLNTEAFF. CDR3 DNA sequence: TGCGCCAGCAGCTTCGTCCTGAACACTGAAGCTTTCTTT.

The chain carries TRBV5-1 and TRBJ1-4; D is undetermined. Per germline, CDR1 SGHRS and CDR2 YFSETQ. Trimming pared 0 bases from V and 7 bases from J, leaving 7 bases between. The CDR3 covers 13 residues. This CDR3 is CASSLVLFEKLFF. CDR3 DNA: TGCGCCAGCAGCTTGGTCCTTTTTGAAAAACTGTTTTTT.

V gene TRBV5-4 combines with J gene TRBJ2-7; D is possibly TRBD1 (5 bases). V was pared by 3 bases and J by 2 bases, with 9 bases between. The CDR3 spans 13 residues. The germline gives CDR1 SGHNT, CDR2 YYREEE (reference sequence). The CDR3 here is CASSSDRTYEQYF. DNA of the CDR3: TGTGCCAGCAGCTCCGACAGAACCTACGAGCAGTACTTC. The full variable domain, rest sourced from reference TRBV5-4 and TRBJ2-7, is ETGVTQSPTHLIKTRGQQVTLRCSSQSGHNTVSWYQQALGQGPQFIFQYYREEENGRGNFPPRFSGLQFPNYSSELNVNALELDDSALYLCASSSDRTYEQYFGPGTRLTVT.

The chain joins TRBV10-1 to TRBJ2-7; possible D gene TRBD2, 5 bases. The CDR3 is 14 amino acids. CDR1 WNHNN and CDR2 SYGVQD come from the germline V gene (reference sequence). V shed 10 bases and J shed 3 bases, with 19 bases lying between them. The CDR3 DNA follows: TGCGCCACGCCTCCCGGGTCCGGGGACTACGAGCAGTACTTC. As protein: CATPPGSGDYEQYF.